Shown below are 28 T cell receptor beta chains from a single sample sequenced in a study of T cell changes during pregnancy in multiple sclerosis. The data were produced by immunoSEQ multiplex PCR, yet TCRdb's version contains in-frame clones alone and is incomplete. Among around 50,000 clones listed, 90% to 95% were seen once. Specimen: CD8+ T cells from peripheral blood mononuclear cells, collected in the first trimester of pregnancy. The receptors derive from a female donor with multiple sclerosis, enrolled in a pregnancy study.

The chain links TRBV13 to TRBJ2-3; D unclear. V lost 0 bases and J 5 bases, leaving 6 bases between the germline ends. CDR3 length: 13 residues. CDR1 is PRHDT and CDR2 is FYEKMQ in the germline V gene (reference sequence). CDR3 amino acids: CASSLGARDTQYF. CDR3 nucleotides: TGTGCCAGCAGCTTAGGGGCCCGAGATACGCAGTATTTT.

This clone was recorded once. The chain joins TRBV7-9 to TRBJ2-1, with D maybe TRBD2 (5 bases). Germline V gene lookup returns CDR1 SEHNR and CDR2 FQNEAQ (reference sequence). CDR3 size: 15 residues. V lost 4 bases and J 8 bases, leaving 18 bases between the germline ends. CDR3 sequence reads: CASSSLPPAEDEQFF. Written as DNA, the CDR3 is TGTGCCAGCAGCTCCCTCCCCCCCGCGGAGGATGAGCAGTTCTTC.

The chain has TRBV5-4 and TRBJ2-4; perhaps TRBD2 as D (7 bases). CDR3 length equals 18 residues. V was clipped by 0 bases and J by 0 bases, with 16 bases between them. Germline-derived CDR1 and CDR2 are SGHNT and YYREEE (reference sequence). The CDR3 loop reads CASSLGGLAELAKNIQYF. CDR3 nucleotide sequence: TGTGCCAGCAGCTTGGGGGGGCTAGCGGAACTAGCCAAAAACATTCAGTACTTC. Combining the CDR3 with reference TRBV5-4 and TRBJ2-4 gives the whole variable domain ETGVTQSPTHLIKTRGQQVTLRCSSQSGHNTVSWYQQALGQGPQFIFQYYREEENGRGNFPPRFSGLQFPNYSSELNVNALELDDSALYLCASSLGGLAELAKNIQYFGAGTRLSVL.

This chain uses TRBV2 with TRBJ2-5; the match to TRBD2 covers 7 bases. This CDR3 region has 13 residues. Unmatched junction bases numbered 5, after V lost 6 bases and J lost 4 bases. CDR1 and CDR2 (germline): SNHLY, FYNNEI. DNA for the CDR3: TGTGCCAGCAGGCCCGGCGGGGGAGAGACCCAGTACTTC. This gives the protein CASRPGGGETQYF.

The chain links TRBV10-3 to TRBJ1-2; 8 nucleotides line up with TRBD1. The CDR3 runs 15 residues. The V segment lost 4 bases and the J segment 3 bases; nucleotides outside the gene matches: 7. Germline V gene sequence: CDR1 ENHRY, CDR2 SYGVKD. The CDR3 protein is CAISAGGNGDYGYTF. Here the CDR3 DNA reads TGTGCCATCAGTGCAGGGGGCAATGGGGACTATGGCTACACCTTC.

The CDR3 reads CASSYPGQGASYEQYF. DNA for the CDR3: TGTGCCAGCAGTTATCCGGGACAGGGGGCCTCCTACGAGCAGTACTTC. The chain carries TRBV6-6 and TRBJ2-7; TRBD1 aligns across 12 bases. The germline V gene encodes CDR1 MNHNY and CDR2 SVGAGI (reference sequence). The CDR3 loop spans 16 amino acids. The ends lost 3 bases at V and 0 bases at J; junction bases unmatched: 3.

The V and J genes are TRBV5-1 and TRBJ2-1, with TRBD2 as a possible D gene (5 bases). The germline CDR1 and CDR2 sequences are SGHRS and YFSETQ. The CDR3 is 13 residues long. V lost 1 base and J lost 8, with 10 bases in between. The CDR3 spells CASSLMSRDEQFF. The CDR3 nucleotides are TGCGCCAGCAGCTTGATGTCGAGGGATGAGCAGTTCTTC. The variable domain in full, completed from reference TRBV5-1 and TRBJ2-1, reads KAGVTQTPRYLIKTRGQQVTLSCSPISGHRSVSWYQQTPGQGLQFLFEYFSETQRNKGNFPGRFSGRQFSNSRSEMNVSTLELGDSALYLCASSLMSRDEQFFGPGTRLTVL.

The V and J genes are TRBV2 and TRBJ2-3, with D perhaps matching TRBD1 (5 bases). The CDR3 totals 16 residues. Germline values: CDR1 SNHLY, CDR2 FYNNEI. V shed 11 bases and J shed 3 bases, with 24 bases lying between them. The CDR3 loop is CASSTPTGKATDTQYF. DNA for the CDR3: TGTGCCTCCTCGACCCCCACAGGAAAGGCGACAGATACGCAGTATTTT.

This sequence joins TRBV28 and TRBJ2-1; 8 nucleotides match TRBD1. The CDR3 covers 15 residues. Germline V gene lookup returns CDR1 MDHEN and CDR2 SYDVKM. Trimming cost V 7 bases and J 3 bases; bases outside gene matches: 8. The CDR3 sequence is CASILGQGYYNEQFF. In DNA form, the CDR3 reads TGTGCCAGCATCCTAGGACAGGGATACTACAATGAGCAGTTCTTC.

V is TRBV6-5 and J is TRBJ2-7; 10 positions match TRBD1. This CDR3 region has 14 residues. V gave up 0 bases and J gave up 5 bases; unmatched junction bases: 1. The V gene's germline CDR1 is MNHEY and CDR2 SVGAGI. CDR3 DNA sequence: TGTGCCAGCAGTTACTCGGACAGGGGGAACGAGCAGTACTTC. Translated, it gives CASSYSDRGNEQYF.

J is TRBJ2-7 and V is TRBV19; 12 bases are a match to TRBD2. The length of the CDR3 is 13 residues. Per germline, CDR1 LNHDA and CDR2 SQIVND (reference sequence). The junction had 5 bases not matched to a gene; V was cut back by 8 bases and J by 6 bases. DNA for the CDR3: TGTGCCAGTGGGACTAGCGGGTTTACCGAGCAGTACTTC. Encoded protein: CASGTSGFTEQYF.

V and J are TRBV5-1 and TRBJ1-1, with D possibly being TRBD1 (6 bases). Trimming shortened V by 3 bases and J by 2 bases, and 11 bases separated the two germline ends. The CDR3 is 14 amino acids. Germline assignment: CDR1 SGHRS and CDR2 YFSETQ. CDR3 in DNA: TGCGCCAGCAGCTGGGGGACACCTAACACTGAAGCTTTCTTT. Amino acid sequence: CASSWGTPNTEAFF.

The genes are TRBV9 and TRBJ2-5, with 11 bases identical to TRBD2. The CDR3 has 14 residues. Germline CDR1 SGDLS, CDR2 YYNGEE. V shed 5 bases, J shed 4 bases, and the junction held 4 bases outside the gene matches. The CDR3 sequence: CASSATSGVETQYF. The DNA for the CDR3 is TGTGCCAGCAGTGCGACTAGCGGGGTAGAGACCCAGTACTTC.

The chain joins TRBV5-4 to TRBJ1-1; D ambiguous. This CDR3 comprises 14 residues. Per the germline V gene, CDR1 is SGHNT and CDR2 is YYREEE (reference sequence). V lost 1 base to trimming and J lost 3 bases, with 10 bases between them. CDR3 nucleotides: TGTGCCAGCAGCTTGAGTAAGGCGGACACTGAAGCTTTCTTT. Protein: CASSLSKADTEAFF.

Here the CDR3 reads CAIGGREALNTEAFF. CDR3 DNA: TGTGCCATTGGGGGGAGGGAGGCCTTGAACACTGAAGCTTTCTTT. The genes are TRBV7-9 and TRBJ1-1, with a weak D call TRBD1 (5 bases). The CDR3 sequence is 15 residues long. Germline V lookup: CDR1 SEHNR, CDR2 FQNEAQ (reference sequence). The V and J ends lost 10 bases and 0 bases respectively, with 18 bases between them. The complete variable domain, with remaining parts taken from reference TRBV7-9 and TRBJ1-1, reads DTGVSQNPRHKITKRGQNVTFRCDPISEHNRLYWYRQTLGQGPEFLTYFQNEAQLEKSRLLSDRFSAERPKGSFSTLEIQRTEQGDSAMYLCAIGGREALNTEAFFGQGTRLTVV.

The DNA of the CDR3 is TGTGCCAGCAGCCAAGGACAGTGGGCTAACTATGGCTACACCTTC. Protein product: CASSQGQWANYGYTF. V gene TRBV4-2 combines with J gene TRBJ1-2, with TRBD1 as a possible D gene (5 bases). The CDR3 sequence is 15 residues long. The V gene's germline CDR1 is LGHNA and CDR2 YNFKEQ. Trimming left V 1 base short and J 0 bases short, with 9 bases between.

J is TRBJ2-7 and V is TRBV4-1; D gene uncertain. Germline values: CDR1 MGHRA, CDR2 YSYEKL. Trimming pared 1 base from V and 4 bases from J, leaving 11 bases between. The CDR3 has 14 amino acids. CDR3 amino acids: CASSQAGSGYEQYF. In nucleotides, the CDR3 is TGCGCCAGCAGCCAAGCTGGTTCCGGGTACGAGCAGTACTTC.

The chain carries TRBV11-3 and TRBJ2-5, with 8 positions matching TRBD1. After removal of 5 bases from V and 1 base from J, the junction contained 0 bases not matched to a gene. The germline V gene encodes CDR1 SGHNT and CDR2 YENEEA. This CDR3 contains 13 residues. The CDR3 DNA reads TGTGCCAGCAGCGACAGGGGCCAAGAGACCCAGTACTTC. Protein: CASSDRGQETQYF.

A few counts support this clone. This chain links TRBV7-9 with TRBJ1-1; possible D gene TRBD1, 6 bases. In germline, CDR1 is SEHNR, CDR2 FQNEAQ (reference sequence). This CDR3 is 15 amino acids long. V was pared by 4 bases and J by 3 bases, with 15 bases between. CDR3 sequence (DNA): TGTGCCAGCAGCTCCTACCCAGAGGGGGACACTGAAGCTTTCTTT. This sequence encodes CASSSYPEGDTEAFF.

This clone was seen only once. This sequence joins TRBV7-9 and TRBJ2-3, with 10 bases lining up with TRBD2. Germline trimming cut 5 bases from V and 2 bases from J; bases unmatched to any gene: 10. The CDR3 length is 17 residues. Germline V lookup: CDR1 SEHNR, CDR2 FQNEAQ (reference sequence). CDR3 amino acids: CASSPSRAGGYTDTQYF. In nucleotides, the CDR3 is TGTGCCAGCAGCCCCTCCAGAGCGGGAGGGTACACAGATACGCAGTATTTT.

CDR3 nucleotides: TGCGCCAGCAGCCACCCCCGTGAGGGCACAGATACGCAGTATTTT. Translated: CASSHPREGTDTQYF. This sequence joins TRBV4-1 and TRBJ2-3, with D unresolved. The CDR3 runs 15 residues. The V end lost 3 bases, the J end lost 1 base, and 11 bases lay between the germline ends. Germline CDR1 and CDR2: MGHRA and YSYEKL.

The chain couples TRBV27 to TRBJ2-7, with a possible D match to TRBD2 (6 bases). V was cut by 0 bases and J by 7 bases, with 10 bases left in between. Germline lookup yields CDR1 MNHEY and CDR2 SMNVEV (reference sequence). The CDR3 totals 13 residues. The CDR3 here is CASSLSSAGEQYF. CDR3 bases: TGTGCCAGCAGTTTATCCTCGGCGGGGGAGCAGTACTTC.

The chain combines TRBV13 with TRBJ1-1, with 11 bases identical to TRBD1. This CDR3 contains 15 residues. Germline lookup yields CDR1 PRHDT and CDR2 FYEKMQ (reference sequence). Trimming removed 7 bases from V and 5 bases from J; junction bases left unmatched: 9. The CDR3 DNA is TGTGCCAGCAAGCCAGGGGACAGGGGGAGTACTGAAGCTTTCTTT. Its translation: CASKPGDRGSTEAFF.

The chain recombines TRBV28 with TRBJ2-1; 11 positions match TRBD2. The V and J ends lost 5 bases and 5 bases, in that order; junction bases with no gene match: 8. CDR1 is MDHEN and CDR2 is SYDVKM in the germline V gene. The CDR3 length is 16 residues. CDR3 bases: TGTGCCAGCAGTCCTTTGGGGACTAGCGGAAACAATGAGCAGTTCTTC. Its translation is CASSPLGTSGNNEQFF.

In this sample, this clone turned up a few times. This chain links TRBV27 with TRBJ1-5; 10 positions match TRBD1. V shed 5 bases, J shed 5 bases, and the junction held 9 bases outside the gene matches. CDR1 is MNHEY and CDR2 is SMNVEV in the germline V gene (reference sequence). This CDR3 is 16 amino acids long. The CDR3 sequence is CASSPLTGGRDQPQHF. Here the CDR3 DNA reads TGTGCCAGCAGTCCACTGACAGGGGGCAGGGATCAGCCCCAGCATTTT.

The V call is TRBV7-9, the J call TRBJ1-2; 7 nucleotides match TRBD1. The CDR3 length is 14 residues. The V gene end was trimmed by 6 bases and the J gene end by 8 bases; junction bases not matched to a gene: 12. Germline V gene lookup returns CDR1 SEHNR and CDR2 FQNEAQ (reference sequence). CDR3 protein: CASSDPGQPLGYTF. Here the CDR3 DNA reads TGTGCCAGCAGTGACCCGGGACAGCCCTTAGGCTACACCTTC.

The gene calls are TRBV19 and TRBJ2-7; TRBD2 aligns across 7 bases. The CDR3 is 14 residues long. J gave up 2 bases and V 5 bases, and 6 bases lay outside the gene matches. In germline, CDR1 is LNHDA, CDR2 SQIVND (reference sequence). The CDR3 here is CASSALADPYEQYF. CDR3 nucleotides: TGTGCCAGTAGTGCCCTAGCGGACCCCTACGAGCAGTACTTC.

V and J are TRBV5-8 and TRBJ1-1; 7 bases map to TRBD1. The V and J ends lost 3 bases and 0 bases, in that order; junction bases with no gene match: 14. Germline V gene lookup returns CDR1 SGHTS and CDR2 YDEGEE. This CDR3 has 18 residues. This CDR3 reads CASSSFDSSRGVNTEAFF. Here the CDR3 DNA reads TGTGCCAGCAGCTCCTTTGACAGTAGCAGGGGGGTGAACACTGAAGCTTTCTTT.